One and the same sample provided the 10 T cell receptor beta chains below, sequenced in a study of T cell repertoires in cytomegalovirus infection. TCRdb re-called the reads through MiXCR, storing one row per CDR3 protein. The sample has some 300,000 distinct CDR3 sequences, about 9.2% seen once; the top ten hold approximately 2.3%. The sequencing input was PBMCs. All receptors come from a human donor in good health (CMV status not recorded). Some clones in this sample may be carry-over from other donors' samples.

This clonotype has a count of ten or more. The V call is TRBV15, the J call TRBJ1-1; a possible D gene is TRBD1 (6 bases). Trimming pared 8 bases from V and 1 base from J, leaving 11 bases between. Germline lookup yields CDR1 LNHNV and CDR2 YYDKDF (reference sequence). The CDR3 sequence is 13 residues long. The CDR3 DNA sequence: TGTGCCACCGCCCGGGACAAGAACACTGAAGCTTTCTTT. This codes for CATARDKNTEAFF.

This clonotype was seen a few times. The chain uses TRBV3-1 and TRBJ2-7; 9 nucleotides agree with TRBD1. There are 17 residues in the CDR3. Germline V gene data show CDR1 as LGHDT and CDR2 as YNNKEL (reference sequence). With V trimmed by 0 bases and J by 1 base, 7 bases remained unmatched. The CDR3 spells CASSQELSGTGSYEQYF. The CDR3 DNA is TGTGCCAGCAGCCAAGAGCTTTCCGGGACAGGGTCCTACGAGCAGTACTTC.

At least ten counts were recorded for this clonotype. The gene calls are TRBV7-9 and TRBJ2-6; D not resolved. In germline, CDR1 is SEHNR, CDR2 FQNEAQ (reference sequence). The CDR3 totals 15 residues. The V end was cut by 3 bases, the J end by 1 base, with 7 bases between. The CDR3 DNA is TGTGCCAGCAGCTTTCCAGAGTCTGGGGCCAACGTCCTGACTTTC. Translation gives CASSFPESGANVLTF.

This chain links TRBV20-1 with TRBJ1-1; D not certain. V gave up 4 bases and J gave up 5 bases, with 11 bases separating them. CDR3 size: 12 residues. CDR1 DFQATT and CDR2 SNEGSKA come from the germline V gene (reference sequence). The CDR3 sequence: CSAKPGGTEAFF. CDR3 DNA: TGCAGTGCTAAGCCGGGAGGAACTGAAGCTTTCTTT.

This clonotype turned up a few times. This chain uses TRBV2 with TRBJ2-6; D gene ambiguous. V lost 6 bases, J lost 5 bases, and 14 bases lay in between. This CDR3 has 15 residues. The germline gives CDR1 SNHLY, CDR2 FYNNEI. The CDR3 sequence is CASRERTYWANVLTF. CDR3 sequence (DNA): TGTGCCAGCAGGGAAAGGACGTACTGGGCCAACGTCCTGACTTTC.

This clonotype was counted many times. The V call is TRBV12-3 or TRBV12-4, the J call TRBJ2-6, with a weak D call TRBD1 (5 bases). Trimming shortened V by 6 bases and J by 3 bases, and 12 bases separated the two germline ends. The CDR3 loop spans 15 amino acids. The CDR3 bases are TGTGCCAGCAGCTTTCCAGGGATTGGGGCCAACGTCCTGACTTTC. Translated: CASSFPGIGANVLTF.

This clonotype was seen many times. CDR3: CASSVSLGETQYF. In DNA, the CDR3 is TGTGCCAGCAGTGTTAGCCTAGGGGAGACCCAGTACTTC. The gene calls are TRBV2 and TRBJ2-5; no clear D. Per germline, CDR1 SNHLY and CDR2 FYNNEI. The CDR3 is made up of 13 amino acids. V dropped 4 bases and J dropped 5 bases, with 11 bases sitting between them.

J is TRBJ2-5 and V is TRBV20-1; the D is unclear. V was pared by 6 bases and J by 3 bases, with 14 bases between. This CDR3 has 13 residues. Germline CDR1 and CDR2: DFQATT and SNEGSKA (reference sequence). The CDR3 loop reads CSARWRPEETQYF. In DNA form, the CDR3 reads TGCAGTGCCAGGTGGCGGCCAGAAGAGACCCAGTACTTC.

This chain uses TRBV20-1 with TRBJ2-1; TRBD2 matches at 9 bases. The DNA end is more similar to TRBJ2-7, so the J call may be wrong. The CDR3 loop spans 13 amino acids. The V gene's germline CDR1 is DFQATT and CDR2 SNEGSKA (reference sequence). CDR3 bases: TGCAGTGCTAGCCCGCGGGGGGGCAATGAGCAGTACTTC. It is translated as CSASPRGGNEQYF.

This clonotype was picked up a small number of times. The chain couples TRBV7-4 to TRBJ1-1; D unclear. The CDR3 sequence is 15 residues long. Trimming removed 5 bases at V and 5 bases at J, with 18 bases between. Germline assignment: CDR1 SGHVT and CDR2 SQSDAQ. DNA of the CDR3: TGTGCCAGCAGCCTAGTGGGTGGTTATGAAACTGAAGCTTTCTTT. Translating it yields CASSLVGGYETEAFF.